The clone carrying this TCR beta chain appeared many times. What it recognizes is unknown. The cDNA had a unique molecular identifier and a template-switch universal primer site. TCRdb analysed the 5' RACE reads with MiXCR anew, one entry per CDR3 protein. Among 640,000 or so distinct CDR3 sequences listed, 5.5% to 7.5% were seen once. Losses at the gene ends were 5 bases for V and 5 bases for J; bases not matched to a gene: 17. The CDR3 consists of 18 residues. This entry belongs to a study of identical twins. Study-wide points: The analysis was cross-sectional rather than longitudinal within donors.

This TCR derives from a man younger than 30 in good health. The chain recombines TRBV12-3 or TRBV12-4 with TRBJ2-1, with 8 nucleotides matching TRBD2. Input material: naive T cells sorted from blood. This CDR3 reads CASSPVSILAGYNNEQFF. In nucleotides, the CDR3 is TGTGCCAGCAGTCCCGTAAGCATTCTAGCGGGTTATAACAATGAGCAGTTCTTC.